The rows below give T cell receptor beta chains drawn from one sample of a study of TIL therapy for anti-PD-1-resistant metastatic lung cancer. The table came from immunoSEQ multiplex PCR; TCRdb's copy has only in-frame clones and leaves some out. The sample yields 45,000 to 60,000 clones, around 79% seen once. The source material was blood, sampled at baseline. These receptor sequences come from a woman aged 25 to 80 with non-small cell lung cancer. Both conserved end residues are part of each CDR3.

v_call cdr3_length cdr3_aa
TRBV5-4 13 CASSWDTGNTIYF
TRBV14 13 CASSPGTHYGYTF
TRBV19 16 CASSIGIPGEAYEQYF
TRBV23-1 15 CASRNRQLAKNIQYF
TRBV19 14 CASSTEGVSQPQHF
TRBV5-4 14 CASSLQGVPGPQHF
TRBV5-1 14 CASSSGQYQETQYF
TRBV11-2 14 CASSLELAKNIQYF
TRBV2 11 CASVTLLEQYF
TRBV5-6 16 CASSLGRGGGTDTQYF
TRBV6-1 19 CASSALSIRPGGPTDTQYF
TRBV6-5 14 CASSTGQGGNTIYF
TRBV7-2 16 CASSPGAGGHTGELFF
TRBV5-1 16 CASSSETSGNYNEQFF
TRBV9 14 CASSGIGGPSGYTF
TRBV15 14 CATSRIRDNYGYTF
TRBV10-3 14 CAIRSGTENTEAFF
TRBV4-1 14 CASSQEFFWETQYF
TRBV9 16 CASSLFRDASSGELFF
TRBV6-6 15 CASRLRTSGSGEQYF
TRBV10-3 15 CAISDPTGSNYGYTF
TRBV27 15 CASSRLAFTYNEQFF
TRBV2 14 CASKGDSFNEKLFF
TRBV7-3 15 CASSPGLAGVGEQFF